Presented here are 27 T cell receptor beta chains from one specimen sequenced in a study of tumor-infiltrating lymphocytes in primary liver carcinoma. A constant-region primer primed TCR beta cDNA synthesis from about 550 ng of total RNA. What produced the TCR beta libraries was three nested multiplex PCR rounds using slightly modified ARM-PCR. Running about 11 cycles apiece, the first two PCR rounds relied on TRBV1-TRBV30 forward primers together with a C-beta reverse primer. TCRdb re-called the multiplex PCR reads through MiXCR, storing one row per CDR3 protein. The sample contains 99,000 or so distinct CDR3 sequences, roughly 69% of which appear only once. The tissue used was unsorted bulk material of 20-30 mg. RNA and DNA were co-extracted from it with the AllPrep DNA/RNA mini kit. The specimen sequenced was liver tumor tissue from sampling region 5. Subset specified: tumor region T5, tumor centre. The source of these receptors is a woman between 55 and 75 years old with primary liver carcinoma and hepatitis B virus infection.

This clonotype was seen repeatedly, ten times or more. The chain employs TRBV5-1 and TRBJ2-5; 8 nucleotides align to TRBD2. In germline, CDR1 is SGHRS, CDR2 YFSETQ. There are 15 residues in the CDR3. J gave up 5 bases and V 4 bases, and 10 bases lay outside the gene matches. Written as DNA, the CDR3 is TGCGCCAGCAGCCAATCCGGGACTAGGTATGAGACCCAGTACTTC. Translation: CASSQSGTRYETQYF.

The chain carries TRBV7-9 and TRBJ2-7; the D call may be TRBD1 or TRBD2 (5 bases each). Germline V CDR1 and CDR2: SEHNR, FQNEAQ (reference sequence). V was cut by 7 bases and J by 2 bases, with 15 bases left in between. The CDR3 runs 14 residues. The CDR3 sequence is CASNSTEGTYEQYF. CDR3 in DNA: TGTGCCAGCAACTCGACAGAGGGGACCTACGAGCAGTACTTC.

A word on this clonotype: A much more abundant neighbour one base away suggests this may be a read error. The CDR3, as DNA: TGTGCCAGCAGCCGACGGGACAAGACAGGTACGCAGTATTTT. Amino acids: CASSRRDKTGTQYF. The chain is built from TRBV28 and TRBJ2-3; possible D gene TRBD1, 6 bases. The CDR3 has 14 amino acids. Germline CDR1 and CDR2: MDHEN and SYDVKM.

This clonotype showed up just a few times. A much larger clone differs by one base, so this may be a read error. The chain employs TRBV6-6 and TRBJ1-2, with TRBD1 as a possible D gene (5 bases). The CDR3 is 13 amino acids. Germline lookup yields CDR1 MNHNY and CDR2 SVGAGI (reference sequence). The CDR3 DNA follows: TGTGTCAGCACCGGCCGCGGGGGCTATGGCTACACCTTC. Translated, it gives CVSTGRGGYGYTF.

The chain is built from TRBV28 and TRBJ2-5; 7 bases are shared with TRBD2. Germline V gene sequence: CDR1 MDHEN, CDR2 SYDVKM. Unmatched junction bases numbered 9, after V lost 6 bases and J lost 5 bases. The CDR3 is 14 residues long. The CDR3 region is CASSYGGTLETQYF. The CDR3 nucleotides are TGTGCCAGCAGCTACGGGGGGACTTTGGAGACCCAGTACTTC.

At least ten counts were recorded for this clonotype. This chain joins TRBV14 and TRBJ1-1; D call uncertain. V was clipped by 4 bases and J by 0 bases, with 6 bases between them. The CDR3 runs 13 residues. Germline CDR1 SGHDN, CDR2 FVKESK. The CDR3 spells CASSPRVNTEAFF. CDR3 DNA sequence: TGTGCCAGCAGCCCTAGGGTGAACACTGAAGCTTTCTTT. Full variable domain (outside the CDR3, taken from reference TRBV14 and TRBJ1-1): EAGVTQFPSHSVIEKGQTVTLRCDPISGHDNLYWYRRVMGKEIKFLLHFVKESKQDESGMPNNRFLAERTGGTYSTLKVQPAELEDSGVYFCASSPRVNTEAFFGQGTRLTVV.

This CDR3 is CASTPWGAGGSYEQYF. The CDR3 nucleotides read TGCGCCAGCACACCCTGGGGGGCAGGGGGCTCCTACGAGCAGTACTTC. J is TRBJ2-7 and V is TRBV5-1, with D possibly TRBD1 on 7 matching bases. V lost 6 bases and J lost 0, with 19 bases in between. The CDR3 contains 16 residues. Germline loops: CDR1 SGHRS, CDR2 YFSETQ.

With regard to this clonotype: Germline and junction disagree at one end, which may indicate a read error. V gene TRBV11-3 combines with J gene TRBJ2-1; a weak D match, TRBD2 (5 bases). The CDR3 runs to 15 residues. CDR1 SGHNT and CDR2 YENEEA come from the germline V gene. CDR3 amino acids: CASNPLGIAHNEQFF. CDR3 coding DNA: TGCGCCAGCAACCCGCTCGGGATAGCTCATAATGAGCAGTTCTTC.

As concerns this clonotype: Given the absence of the conserved phenylalanine or tryptophan at the CDR3 end, a read error is likely. This sequence joins TRBV11-3 and TRBJ2-2; D is perhaps TRBD1 (6 bases). CDR3 length: 14 amino acids. CDR1 is SGHNT, CDR2 YENEEA, per germline. CDR3 nucleotide sequence: TGCGCCAGCAGGGGAACTAGGGCGACCGGGGAACTGTTTCTT. Translation: CASRGTRATGELFL.

This clonotype was detected only once. A junction boundary mismatches the germline segment, possibly from a read error. The chain's CDR3 is CAISGGQARADVLTF. CDR3 DNA: TGCGCCATCAGCGGAGGACAGGCCCGGGCCGACGTCCTGACTTTC. The genes are TRBV10-3 and TRBJ2-6, with TRBD1 identical over 7 bases. Germline V lookup: CDR1 ENHRY, CDR2 SYGVKD. This CDR3 is 15 amino acids long.

Of note for this clonotype: This CDR3 fails to terminate in the conserved phenylalanine or tryptophan, so it likely reflects a read error. Because the CDR3's place on the DNA is in doubt, the DNA is left out and the CDR3 is given as listed by TCRdb. The chain combines TRBV11-2 with TRBJ2-2. Germline V gene sequence: CDR1 SGHAT, CDR2 FQNNGV. With termini counted, the CDR3 has 13 amino acids. The chain's CDR3 is CASSLEPAGGLSY.

With regard to this clonotype: Sequence at one end of the junction differs from germline and may be a read error. The rearrangement joins TRBV14 to TRBJ2-3; D tentatively fits TRBD1 or TRBD2 (5 bases each). The CDR3 has 15 amino acids. Germline CDR1 and CDR2: SGHDN and FVKESK. The CDR3 reads CAGSQEWGRRDTQYF. The CDR3 bases are TGTGCCGGCAGCCAAGAATGGGGGAGAAGAGATACGCAGTATTTT. The full variable domain, in which reference TRBV14 and TRBJ2-3 provide the parts outside the CDR3, is EAGVTQFPSHSVIEKGQTVTLRCDPISGHDNLYWYRRVMGKEIKFLLHFVKESKQDESGMPNNRFLAERTGGTYSTLKVQPAELEDSGVYFCAGSQEWGRRDTQYFGPGTRLTVL.

This rearrangement joins TRBV7-9 to TRBJ2-7; D is unresolved. The CDR3 covers 19 residues. CDR1 SEHNR and CDR2 FQNEAQ come from the germline V gene (reference sequence). V dropped 0 bases and J dropped 4 bases, with 25 bases sitting between them. CDR3 region: CASSLAWVVIPDHPYEQYF. CDR3 DNA: TGTGCCAGCAGCTTAGCGTGGGTCGTGATTCCCGACCACCCTTACGAGCAGTACTTC. Looking up the rest from reference TRBV7-9 and TRBJ2-7 gives the full variable domain: DTGVSQNPRHKITKRGQNVTFRCDPISEHNRLYWYRQTLGQGPEFLTYFQNEAQLEKSRLLSDRFSAERPKGSFSTLEIQRTEQGDSAMYLCASSLAWVVIPDHPYEQYFGPGTRLTVT.

As for this clonotype: At one of its ends the junction is not consistent with the germline gene, which may arise from a read error. The chain is built from TRBV11-3 and TRBJ2-1; D is possibly TRBD2 (5 bases). This CDR3 comprises 16 residues. In germline, CDR1 is SGHNT, CDR2 YENEEA. CDR3 sequence reads: CASSAINGGQYNEQFF. CDR3 sequence (DNA): TGTGCCAGCAGCGCGATTAACGGAGGCCAATACAATGAGCAATTCTTC.

As to this clonotype: An end of the junction differs from the germline gene, which may be a read error. The V gene is TRBV29-1, the J gene TRBJ2-1, with 9 bases lining up with TRBD2. This CDR3 comprises 14 residues. The germline CDR1 and CDR2 sequences are SQVTM and ANQGSEA. The DNA of the CDR3 is TGCAGCGTTCTAGGCGGGAGGGCCGTAAATGAGCAGTTTTTC. It translates to CSVLGGRAVNEQFF.

The chain is built from TRBV12-3 or TRBV12-4 and TRBJ2-1, with 13 bases matching TRBD2. V dropped 11 bases and J dropped 10; count of bases not matched to a gene: 14. The CDR3 is 15 amino acids. The CDR3 region is CAGNPLAGGPAEQFF. CDR3 nucleotide sequence: TGTGCCGGCAATCCACTAGCGGGAGGGCCCGCGGAGCAGTTCTTC.

Details on this clonotype: This may stem from a read error, because a much larger clone lies one nucleotide away. It is likely a read error, because the conserved phenylalanine at the end of the CDR3 is missing. The chain carries TRBV6-1 and TRBJ1-1, with D hard to call. V was cut by 8 bases and J by 2 bases, with 6 bases left in between. The CDR3 is 11 residues long. The germline CDR1 and CDR2 sequences are MNHNS and SASEGT. The CDR3 bases are TGTGCCAGCGAGGGTAACACTGAAGCTTTCATT. Its protein product is CASEGNTEAFI.

This clonotype was picked up one time. One junction end disagrees with the germline gene, perhaps due to a read error. The chain couples TRBV7-9 to TRBJ2-7, with unresolved D. CDR3 length equals 13 residues. CDR1 SEHNR and CDR2 FQNEAQ come from the germline V gene (reference sequence). CDR3 nucleotide sequence: TGTGTCAGCAACGTAAGCCAACCCCACGAGCAGTACTTC. Translation: CVSNVSQPHEQYF.

Regarding this clonotype: No conserved phenylalanine or tryptophan is present at the end of the CDR3, so a read error is the likely explanation. The rearrangement links TRBV11-2 to TRBJ2-1; 12 positions agree with TRBD2. The DNA matches TRBJ2-7 better at its end, which makes the J call doubtful. The germline V gene encodes CDR1 SGHAT and CDR2 FQNNGV. This CDR3 is 15 amino acids long. The CDR3 region has the DNA TGTGCCAGCAGCACGACTAGCGGGAGAAGTAATGAGCAGTACTCC. This codes for CASSTTSGRSNEQYS.

This clonotype turned up a few times. This rearrangement joins TRBV6-2 or TRBV6-3 to TRBJ2-5; 13 bases agree with TRBD2. This CDR3 is 16 amino acids long. J was trimmed by 2 bases and V by 10 bases; bases with no gene match: 10. In germline, CDR1 is MNHEY, CDR2 SVGEGT. The CDR3 region is CANSTGLAGEQETQYF. In DNA form, the CDR3 reads TGTGCCAATAGTACTGGACTAGCGGGGGAACAAGAGACCCAGTACTTC.

This clonotype was observed a few times. One junction end does not reproduce the germline sequence, and a read error may be involved. This sequence joins TRBV11-2 and TRBJ2-7; a weak D match, TRBD1 (6 bases). CDR3 length: 13 residues. Germline V lookup: CDR1 SGHAT, CDR2 FQNNGV. For the CDR3, the DNA is TGTGACAGCAGTTCCGGACAGTCCTGCGAGCAGTACTTC. Translating it yields CDSSSGQSCEQYF.

This clonotype was recorded a few times. This chain joins TRBV28 and TRBJ1-3; D perhaps matches TRBD1 (5 bases). CDR1 and CDR2 (germline): MDHEN, SYDVKM. The CDR3 has 14 amino acids. V was clipped by 7 bases and J by 0 bases, with 10 bases between them. The CDR3 nucleotides are TGTGCCAGCACCCTTGGGGGCTCTGGAAACACCATATATTTT. Translating gives CASTLGGSGNTIYF.

The CDR3 loop is CASSPTVVHEQFF. The DNA for the CDR3 is TGTGCCAGCAGCCCCACAGTCGTCCATGAGCAGTTCTTC. The chain employs TRBV7-3 and TRBJ2-1; no clear D. The V gene's germline CDR1 is SGHTA and CDR2 FQGTGA. The CDR3 extends over 13 amino acids. The ends were cut back, 5 bases at V and 8 bases at J, with 13 bases in the middle. Based on the CDR3 plus reference TRBV7-3 and TRBJ2-1, the full variable domain is GAGVSQTPSNKVTEKGKYVELRCDPISGHTALYWYRQSLGQGPEFLIYFQGTGAADDSGLPNDRFFAVRPEGSVSTLKIQRTERGDSAVYLCASSPTVVHEQFFGPGTRLTVL.

Concerning this clonotype itself: This sequence may be a read error, since a much larger clone differs from it by one base. The CDR3 reads CAIRQVGEDTQYF. CDR3 DNA: TGTGCCATCAGACAAGTGGGAGAAGATACGCAGTATTTT. The genes are TRBV10-3 and TRBJ2-3; TRBD2 might be the D (5 bases). The V end was cut by 6 bases, the J end by 5 bases, with 12 bases between. Germline V lookup: CDR1 ENHRY, CDR2 SYGVKD. This CDR3 has 13 amino acids.

Remarks on this clonotype: Being one base from a much bigger clone, this may be a read error. The chain couples TRBV5-1 to TRBJ1-1, with TRBD1 matching 7 bases. CDR3 length equals 16 residues. Germline CDR1 is SGHRS and CDR2 is YFSETQ. The CDR3 sequence is CPSSLSTGNLNTEAFF. In DNA, the CDR3 is TGCCCCAGCAGCCTGTCGACAGGGAACCTTAACACTGAAGCTTTCTTT.

The V and J genes are TRBV4-1 and TRBJ1-5; D is undetermined. Germline assignment: CDR1 MGHRA and CDR2 YSYEKL. The V end lost 1 base, the J end lost 3 bases, and 10 bases lay between the germline ends. The CDR3 runs to 15 residues. In DNA, the CDR3 is TGCGCCAGCAGCCAAGTGCGGTGGAACAATCAGCCCCAGCATTTT. Residues: CASSQVRWNNQPQHF.

J is TRBJ2-3 and V is TRBV20-1; TRBD2 matches at 15 bases. Germline trimming cut 6 bases from V and 6 bases from J; bases unmatched to any gene: 1. The germline V gene has CDR1 DFQATT and CDR2 SNEGSKA (reference sequence). There are 13 residues in the CDR3. The CDR3 bases are TGCAGTGCAGGGACTAGCGGGAGGGATACGCAGTATTTT. Its protein product is CSAGTSGRDTQYF.